The entry below describes one T cell receptor beta chain. Its antigen remains unidentified. This entry is derived from a study of persistence of HIV-infected CD4 T cells. Study details: Median time on suppressive ART was 7 to 9 years.

The libraries were made with immunoSEQ version 4 in survey mode. Template was genomic DNA at 8 to 10 ng/uL, with up to roughly 1 ug used per sample. The assay was immunoSEQ multiplex PCR, and TCRdb's table has in-frame clones only and misses some. The sample has fewer than 45,000 clones; around 90% are singletons. Germline loops: CDR1 LNHDA, CDR2 SQIVND (reference sequence). This CDR3 has 17 residues. V trimming: 1 base; J trimming: 1 base; junction bases outside the gene matches: 7. This nonspecific control used anti-CD3/anti-CD28 bead stimulation of CD4+ T cells. CD4+ T cells upregulating both CD40 ligand and CD69 were sorted as responding cells. Plasma HIV-1 RNA stayed below 50 copies/mL for at least 4 years.

This receptor was identified in an adult woman with HIV who was CMV-seropositive. The sample here was CD4+ T cells sorted from PBMCs after roughly 20-hour stimulation, taken from a patient who received antiretroviral therapy. The V call is TRBV19, the J call TRBJ1-5; the match to TRBD1 covers 7 bases. The CDR3: CASSIGVQGTSNQPQHF. CDR3 nucleotides: TGTGCCAGTAGTATAGGGGTACAGGGGACGAGCAATCAGCCCCAGCATTTT.